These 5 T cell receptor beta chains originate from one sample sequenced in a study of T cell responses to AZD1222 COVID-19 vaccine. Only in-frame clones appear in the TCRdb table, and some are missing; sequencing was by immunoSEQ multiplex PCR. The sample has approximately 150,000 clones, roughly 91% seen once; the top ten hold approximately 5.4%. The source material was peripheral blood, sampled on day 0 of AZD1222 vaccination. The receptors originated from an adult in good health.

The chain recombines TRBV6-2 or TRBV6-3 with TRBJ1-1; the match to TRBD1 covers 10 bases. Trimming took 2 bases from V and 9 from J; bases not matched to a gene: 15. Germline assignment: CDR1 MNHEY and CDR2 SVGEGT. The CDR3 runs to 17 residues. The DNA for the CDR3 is TGTGCCAGCAGTTACAGCCCCGACAGGGGGCCGACTCGGAAAGCTTTCTTT. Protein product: CASSYSPDRGPTRKAFF.

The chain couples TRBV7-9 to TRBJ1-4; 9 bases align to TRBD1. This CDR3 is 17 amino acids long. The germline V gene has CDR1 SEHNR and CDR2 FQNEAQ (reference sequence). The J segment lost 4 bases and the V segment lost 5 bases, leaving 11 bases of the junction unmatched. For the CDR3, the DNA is TGTGCCAGCAGCGCGCACAGGGGGCGTAGAATTAATGAAAAACTGTTTTTT. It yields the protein CASSAHRGRRINEKLFF.

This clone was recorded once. The CDR3 spells CSARDTEAFF. DNA for the CDR3: TGCAGTGCTAGAGATACCGAAGCTTTCTTT. The rearrangement uses TRBV20-1 and TRBJ1-1; the D is unclear. CDR1 is DFQATT, CDR2 SNEGSKA, per germline (reference sequence). Trimming removed 0 bases at V and 8 bases at J, with 4 bases between. This CDR3 has 10 amino acids.

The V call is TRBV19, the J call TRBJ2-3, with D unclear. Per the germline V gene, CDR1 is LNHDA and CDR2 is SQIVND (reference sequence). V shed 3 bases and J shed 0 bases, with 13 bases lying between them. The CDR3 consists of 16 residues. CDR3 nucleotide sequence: TGTGCCAGTAGTATGACGAGCACCTCTAGCACAGATACGCAGTATTTT. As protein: CASSMTSTSSTDTQYF.

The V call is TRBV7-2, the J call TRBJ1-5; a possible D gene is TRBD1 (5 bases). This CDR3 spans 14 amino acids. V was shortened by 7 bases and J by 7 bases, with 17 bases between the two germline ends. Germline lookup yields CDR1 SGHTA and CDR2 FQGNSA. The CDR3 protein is CASKSVREGQPQHF. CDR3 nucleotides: TGTGCCAGCAAGTCTGTCAGGGAGGGACAGCCCCAGCATTTT.